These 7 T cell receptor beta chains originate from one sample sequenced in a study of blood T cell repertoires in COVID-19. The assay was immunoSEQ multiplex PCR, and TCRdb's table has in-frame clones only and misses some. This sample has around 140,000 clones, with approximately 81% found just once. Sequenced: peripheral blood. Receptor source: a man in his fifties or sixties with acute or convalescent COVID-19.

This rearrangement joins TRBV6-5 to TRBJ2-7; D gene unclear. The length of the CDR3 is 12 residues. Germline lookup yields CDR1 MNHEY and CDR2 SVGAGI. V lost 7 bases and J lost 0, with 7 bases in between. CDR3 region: CASTSSSYEQYF. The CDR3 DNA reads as TGTGCCAGCACTTCCAGCTCCTACGAGCAGTACTTC.

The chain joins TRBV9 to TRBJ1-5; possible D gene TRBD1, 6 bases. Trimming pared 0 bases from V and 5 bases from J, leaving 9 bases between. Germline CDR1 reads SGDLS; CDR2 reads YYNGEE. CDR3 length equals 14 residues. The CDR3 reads CASSVDSGDQPQHF. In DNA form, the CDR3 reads TGTGCCAGCAGCGTAGACTCAGGGGATCAGCCCCAGCATTTT.

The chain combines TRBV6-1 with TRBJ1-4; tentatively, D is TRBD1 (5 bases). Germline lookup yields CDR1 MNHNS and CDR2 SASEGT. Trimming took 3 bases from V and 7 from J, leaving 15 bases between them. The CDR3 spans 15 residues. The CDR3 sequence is CASSDGQGWGEKLFF. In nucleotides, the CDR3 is TGTGCCAGCAGTGACGGACAAGGTTGGGGTGAAAAACTGTTTTTT.

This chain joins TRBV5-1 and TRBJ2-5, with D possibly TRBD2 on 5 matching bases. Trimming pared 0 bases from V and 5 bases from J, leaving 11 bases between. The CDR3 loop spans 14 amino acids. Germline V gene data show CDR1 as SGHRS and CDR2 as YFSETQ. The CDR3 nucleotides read TGCGCCAGCAGCTTGGGTTTATCGGGGGAGACCCAGTACTTC. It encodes CASSLGLSGETQYF.

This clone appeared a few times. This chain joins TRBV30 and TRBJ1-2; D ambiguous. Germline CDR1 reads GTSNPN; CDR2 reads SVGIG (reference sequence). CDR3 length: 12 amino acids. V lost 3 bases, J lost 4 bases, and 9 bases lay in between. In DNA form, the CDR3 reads TGTGCCTGGAGATGGGCTACCTATGGCTACACCTTC. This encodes CAWRWATYGYTF.

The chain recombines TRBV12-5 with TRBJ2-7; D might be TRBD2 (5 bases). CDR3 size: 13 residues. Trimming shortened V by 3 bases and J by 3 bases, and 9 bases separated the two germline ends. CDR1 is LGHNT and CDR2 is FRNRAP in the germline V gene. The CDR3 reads CASGFEGDYEQYF. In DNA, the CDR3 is TGTGCTAGTGGTTTCGAGGGAGACTACGAGCAGTACTTC.

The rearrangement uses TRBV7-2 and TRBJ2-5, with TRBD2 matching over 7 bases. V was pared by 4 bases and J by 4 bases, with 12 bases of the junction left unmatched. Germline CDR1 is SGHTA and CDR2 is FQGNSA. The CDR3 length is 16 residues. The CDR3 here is CASSWRHSGSGETQYF. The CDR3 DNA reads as TGTGCCAGCAGCTGGAGGCATAGCGGGTCGGGAGAGACCCAGTACTTC.